The rows below give T cell receptor beta chains drawn from one sample of a study of cytomegalovirus exposure and HLA in healthy donors. The assay was immunoSEQ multiplex PCR, and TCRdb's table has in-frame clones only and misses some. The sample includes 86,000 or so clones, 90% to 96% seen only once; the top ten take 1.6%. Sequencing was carried out using PBMCs. These receptors all come from a man aged 18 to 29 in good health and CMV-seropositive. The CDR3 runs from the conserved cysteine through the conserved F or W. A D gene is named only where the DNA matches it firmly. The size of a clone is reported for some rows only, either as once, few or many, or as a class for expanded clones.

-,TRBJ2-1,-,TRBV27,CASSFLNEQFF,TGTGCCAGCAGTTTTCTTAATGAGCAGTTCTTC
TRBD1,TRBJ2-6,-,TRBV10-2,CASSVDRAGANVLTF,TGCGCCAGCAGCGTGGACAGGGCTGGGGCCAACGTCCTGACTTTC
-,TRBJ2-1,-,TRBV9,CASSAPGGARDEQFF,TGTGCCAGCAGCGCCCCTGGGGGGGCTCGGGATGAGCAGTTCTTC
TRBD1,TRBJ1-2,-,TRBV18,CASSPATGEGYTF,TGTGCCAGCTCACCTGCGACAGGGGAGGGCTACACCTTC
-,TRBJ2-3,-,TRBV5-6,CASSSWPPRLTDTQYF,TGTGCCAGCAGCTCCTGGCCCCCCAGATTGACAGATACGCAGTATTTT
-,TRBJ1-5,-,TRBV28,CASSPRQVNSNQPQHF,TGTGCCAGCAGTCCTCGACAGGTTAATAGCAATCAGCCCCAGCATTTT
-,TRBJ2-2,-,TRBV9,CASSPATGTGELFF,TGTGCCAGCAGCCCGGCGACGGGTACCGGGGAGCTGTTTTTT
-,TRBJ1-4,-,TRBV29-1,CSVGSRLGEKLFF,TGCAGCGTCGGGTCCCGGTTAGGTGAAAAACTGTTTTTT
-,TRBJ2-1,-,TRBV9,CASSVPPAASSYNEQFF,TGTGCCAGCAGCGTACCCCCAGCGGCTAGCTCCTACAATGAGCAGTTCTTC
-,TRBJ1-1,-,TRBV30,CAWEESTEAFF,TGTGCCTGGGAAGAGAGCACTGAAGCTTTCTTT
TRBD2,TRBJ2-3,-,TRBV5-1,CASTPGTALAGGYTDTQYF,TGCGCCAGCACCCCGGGGACAGCCCTAGCGGGAGGGTACACAGATACGCAGTATTTT
TRBD1,TRBJ1-5,-,TRBV4-1,CASSQTWGQGIQPQHF,TGCGCCAGCAGCCAAACCTGGGGACAGGGGATTCAGCCCCAGCATTTT
-,TRBJ2-5,-,TRBV6-5,CASSTATGSRETQYF,TGTGCCAGCAGCACCGCAACAGGGTCGCGAGAGACCCAGTACTTC
-,TRBJ2-7,once,TRBV7-6,CASSLDPGHWMYEQYF,TGTGCCAGCAGCTTAGACCCCGGACACTGGATGTACGAGCAGTACTTC
-,TRBJ1-2,-,TRBV5-4,CASSLAREGYTF,TGTGCCAGCAGCTTGGCCAGGGAAGGCTACACCTTC
TRBD1,TRBJ1-4,once,TRBV4-1,CASRERQGAAANEKLFF,TGCGCCAGCAGAGAAAGACAGGGGGCTGCGGCTAATGAAAAACTGTTTTTT
TRBD2,TRBJ2-3,once,TRBV7-2,CASSLGASGRTDTQYF,TGTGCCAGCAGCTTAGGGGCTAGCGGACGCACAGATACGCAGTATTTT
TRBD1,TRBJ2-7,-,TRBV5-1,CASSLEGQGAGIYETATYEQYF,TGCGCCAGCAGCTTGGAGGGACAGGGGGCCGGTATATATGAGACAGCAACCTACGAGCAGTACTTC
-,TRBJ1-3,-,TRBV6-1,CASSAVSGNTIYF,TGTGCCAGCTCGGCGGTTTCTGGAAACACCATATATTTT
TRBD1,TRBJ1-1,-,TRBV29-1,CSVWGQVTGAFF,TGCAGCGTGTGGGGACAGGTGACTGGAGCTTTCTTT
-,TRBJ2-7,-,TRBV5-5,CASSLLGLEQYF,TGTGCCAGCAGCTTACTGGGGCTCGAGCAGTACTTC
-,TRBJ1-2,-,TRBV6-5,CASSYSFGLPNYGYTF,TGTGCCAGCAGTTACTCGTTTGGCCTCCCTAACTATGGCTACACCTTC
TRBD2,TRBJ2-5,-,TRBV2,CASSEGGEAQYF,TGTGCCAGCAGTGAGGGGGGGGAGGCCCAGTACTTC
TRBD2,TRBJ2-7,-,TRBV27,CASSPRTSGGEQYF,TGTGCCAGCAGTCCGCGGACTAGCGGAGGCGAGCAGTACTTC
-,TRBJ1-2,-,TRBV6-5,CASSYSSRGPYGYTF,TGTGCCAGCAGTTACTCGTCCAGGGGTCCTTATGGCTACACCTTC
TRBD1,TRBJ2-7,-,TRBV5-5,CASSSDRGRVYEQYF,TGTGCCAGCAGCTCGGACAGGGGAAGAGTCTACGAGCAGTACTTC
-,TRBJ2-1,-,TRBV19,CASTPTSSSYNEQFF,TGTGCCAGTACCCCAACTTCTAGCTCCTACAATGAGCAGTTCTTC
TRBD1,TRBJ2-3,-,TRBV2,CASSFRQGEADTQYF,TGTGCCAGCAGTTTCCGACAGGGAGAGGCAGATACGCAGTATTTT
-,TRBJ1-2,once,TRBV10-3,CAISESTRREGYTF,TGTGCCATCAGTGAGTCGACACGGAGGGAGGGCTACACCTTC
-,TRBJ2-7,-,TRBV9,CASSATIRESYEQYF,TGTGCCAGCAGCGCAACGATCAGGGAATCCTACGAGCAGTACTTC